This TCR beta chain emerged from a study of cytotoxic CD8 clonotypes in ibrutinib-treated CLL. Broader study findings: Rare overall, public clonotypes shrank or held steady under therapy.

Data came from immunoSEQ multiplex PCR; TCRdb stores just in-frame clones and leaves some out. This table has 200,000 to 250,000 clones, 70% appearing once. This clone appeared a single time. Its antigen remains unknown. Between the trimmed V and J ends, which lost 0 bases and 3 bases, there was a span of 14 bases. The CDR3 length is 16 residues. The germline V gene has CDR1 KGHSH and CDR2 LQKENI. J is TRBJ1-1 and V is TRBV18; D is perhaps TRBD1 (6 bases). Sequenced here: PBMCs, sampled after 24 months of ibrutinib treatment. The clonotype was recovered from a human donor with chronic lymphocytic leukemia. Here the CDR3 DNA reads TGTGCCAGCTCACCACCAAGCCGGGGGGCAGACACTGAAGCTTTCTTT. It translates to CASSPPSRGADTEAFF. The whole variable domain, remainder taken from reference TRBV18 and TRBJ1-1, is NAGVMQNPRHLVRRRGQEARLRCSPMKGHSHVYWYRQLPEEGLKFMVYLQKENIIDESGMPKERFSAEFPKEGPSILRIQQVVRGDSAAYFCASSPPSRGADTEAFFGQGTRLTVV.